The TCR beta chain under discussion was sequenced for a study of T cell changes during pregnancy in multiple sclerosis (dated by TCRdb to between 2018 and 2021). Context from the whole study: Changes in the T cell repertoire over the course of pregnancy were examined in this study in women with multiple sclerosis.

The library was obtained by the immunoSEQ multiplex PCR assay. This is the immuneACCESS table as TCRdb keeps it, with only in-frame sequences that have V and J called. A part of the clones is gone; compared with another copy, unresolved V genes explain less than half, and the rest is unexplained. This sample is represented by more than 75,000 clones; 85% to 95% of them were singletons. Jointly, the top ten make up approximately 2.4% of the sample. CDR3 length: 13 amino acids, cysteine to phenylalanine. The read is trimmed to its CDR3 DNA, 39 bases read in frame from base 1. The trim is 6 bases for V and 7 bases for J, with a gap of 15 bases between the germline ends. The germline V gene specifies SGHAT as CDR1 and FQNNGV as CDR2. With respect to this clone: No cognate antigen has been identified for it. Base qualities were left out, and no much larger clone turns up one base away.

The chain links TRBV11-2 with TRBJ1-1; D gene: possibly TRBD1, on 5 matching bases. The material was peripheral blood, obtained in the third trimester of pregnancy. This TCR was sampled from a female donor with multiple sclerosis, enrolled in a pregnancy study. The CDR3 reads CASSHQGWIEAFF. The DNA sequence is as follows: TGTGCCAGCAGTCATCAGGGTTGGATTGAAGCTTTCTTT.